The source of this T cell receptor beta chain is a study of siplizumab effects on memory and regulatory T cells. Repertoires were generated with immunoSEQ multiplex PCR, while TCRdb's copy carries only in-frame clones and drops some. This sample has tens of thousands of clones, with 95% to 98% found just once. Details on this clone: The target antigen is unknown.

Findings and limits, study-wide: Naive or memory phenotype was unassignable for roughly 75-96% of proliferating CD4+ or CD8+ clones.

Germline V gene sequence: CDR1 LGHNA, CDR2 YSLEER. The CDR3 loop spans 14 amino acids. V lost 1 base and J lost 4, with 8 bases in between. Sample: naive CD8+ T cells sorted from blood. This receptor was obtained from a human donor in good health. This chain links TRBV4-3 with TRBJ2-1; D is perhaps TRBD2 (6 bases). This CDR3 reads CASSQVGTYNEQFF. The DNA of the CDR3 is TGCGCCAGCAGCCAAGTCGGGACTTACAATGAGCAGTTCTTC.